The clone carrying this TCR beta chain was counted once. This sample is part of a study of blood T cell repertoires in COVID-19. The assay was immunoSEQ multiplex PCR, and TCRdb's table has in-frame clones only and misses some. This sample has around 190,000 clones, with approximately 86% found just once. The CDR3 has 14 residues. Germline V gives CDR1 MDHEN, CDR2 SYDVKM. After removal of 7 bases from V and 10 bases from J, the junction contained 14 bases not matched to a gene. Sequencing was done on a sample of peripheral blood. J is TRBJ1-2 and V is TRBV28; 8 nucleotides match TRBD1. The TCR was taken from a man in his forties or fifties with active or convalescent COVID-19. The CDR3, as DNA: TGTGCCAGCACCCCACCACAGGGGGTCTGGGCCTACACCTTC. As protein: CASTPPQGVWAYTF.